This T cell receptor beta chain was captured by sequencing in a study of CD8 T cells in Susac syndrome. Random-hexamer reverse transcription was applied to roughly 0.5 to 1 ug RNA. Amplification of TCR beta CDR3 used immunoSEQ multiplex PCR across 54 Vbeta and 13 Jbeta. TCRdb reprocessed the immunoSEQ multiplex PCR reads with MiXCR, giving one entry per CDR3 protein. The table lists tens of thousands of distinct CDR3 sequences, approximately 94% of them singletons, with 0.35% to 0.4% in the top ten. TCR beta sequencing covered blood CD8+ and CD4+ T cells. Negative isolation yielded the CD8+ and CD4+ T cells, while FACS enriched the TEMRA cells. Germline V gene sequence: CDR1 SNHLY, CDR2 FYNNEI. The CDR3 extends over 16 amino acids. V lost 3 bases, J lost 2 bases, and 15 bases lay in between.

This TCR was recovered from a human donor with multiple sclerosis. The J gene is TRBJ2-3, the V gene TRBV2; a weak D match, TRBD1 (5 bases). The sample comprised CD8+ T cells from PBMCs. The DNA for the CDR3 is TGTGCCAGCAGTGATTACACCCTAGGGGCCACAGATACGCAGTATTTT. Translating it yields CASSDYTLGATDTQYF.